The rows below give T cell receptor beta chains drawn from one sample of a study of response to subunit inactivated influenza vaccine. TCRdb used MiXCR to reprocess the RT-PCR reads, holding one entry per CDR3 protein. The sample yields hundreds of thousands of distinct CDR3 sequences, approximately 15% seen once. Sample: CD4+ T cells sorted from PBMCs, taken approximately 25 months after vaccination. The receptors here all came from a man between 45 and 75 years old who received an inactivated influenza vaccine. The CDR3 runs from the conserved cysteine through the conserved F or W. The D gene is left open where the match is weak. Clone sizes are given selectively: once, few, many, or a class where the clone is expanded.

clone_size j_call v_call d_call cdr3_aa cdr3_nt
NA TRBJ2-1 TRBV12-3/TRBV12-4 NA CASTSGNKQFF TGTGCCAGCACTTCGGGTAATAAGCAGTTCTTC
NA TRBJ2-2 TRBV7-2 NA CASSKRETGELFF TGTGCCAGCAGCAAGCGAGAGACCGGGGAGCTGTTTTTT
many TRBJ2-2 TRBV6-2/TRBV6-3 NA CATRVVGELFF TGTGCCACCAGGGTCGTCGGGGAGCTGTTTTTT
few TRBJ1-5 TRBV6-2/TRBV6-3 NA CASSYRVALGQPQHF TGTGCCAGCAGTTACCGGGTAGCTCTGGGGCAGCCCCAGCATTTT
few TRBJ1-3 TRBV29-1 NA CSARYPGNTIYF TGCAGCGCTAGATACCCTGGAAACACCATATATTTT
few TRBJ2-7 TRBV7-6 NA CASSSARVYEQYF TGTGCCAGCAGTTCGGCCCGGGTCTACGAGCAGTACTTC
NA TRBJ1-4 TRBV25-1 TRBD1 CASSGTGGPEKLFF TGTGCCAGCAGTGGTACAGGGGGGCCGGAAAAACTGTTTTTT
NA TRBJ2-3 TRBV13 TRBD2 CANSLVGLAGSTDTQYF TGTGCCAACAGCTTAGTTGGTCTAGCGGGGAGCACAGATACGCAGTATTTT
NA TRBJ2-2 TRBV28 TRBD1 CASSSGGKGELFF TGTGCCAGCAGTTCAGGGGGCAAGGGGGAGCTGTTTTTT
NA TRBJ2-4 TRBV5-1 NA CASSLGTAKNIQYF TGCGCCAGCAGCTTGGGGACAGCCAAAAACATTCAGTACTTC
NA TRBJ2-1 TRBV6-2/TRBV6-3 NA CASSSDPRQAYNEQFF TGTGCCAGCAGTTCGGACCCCCGGCAGGCCTACAATGAGCAGTTCTTC
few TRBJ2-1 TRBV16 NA CASSQSGGLYYNEQFF TGTGCCAGCAGCCAATCTGGGGGACTCTATTACAATGAGCAGTTCTTC
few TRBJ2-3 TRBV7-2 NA CASSLGWQGKGDTQYF TGTGCCAGCAGCTTAGGGTGGCAGGGGAAGGGAGATACGCAGTATTTT
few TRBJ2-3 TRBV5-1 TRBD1 CASKDGQGATDTQYF TGCGCCAGCAAAGATGGACAGGGGGCAACAGATACGCAGTATTTT
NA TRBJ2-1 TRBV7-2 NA CASSRTKYEQFF TGTGCCAGCAGCCGCACGAAGTATGAGCAGTTCTTC
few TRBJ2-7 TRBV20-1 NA CSARDNRGGTYEQYF TGCAGTGCTAGAGATAACAGGGGGGGAACCTACGAGCAGTACTTC
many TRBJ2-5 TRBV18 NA CASSPRNQETQYF TGTGCCAGCTCACCTAGAAACCAAGAGACCCAGTACTTC
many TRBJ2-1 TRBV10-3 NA CAISESNYNEQFF TGTGCCATCAGTGAGTCTAATTACAATGAGCAGTTCTTC
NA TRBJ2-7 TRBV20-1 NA CSARRDQNEQYF TGCAGTGCTAGGAGGGATCAGAACGAGCAGTACTTC
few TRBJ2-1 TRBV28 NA CASSPLERTSNEQFF TGTGCCAGCAGTCCCCTCGAGCGAACAAGCAATGAGCAGTTCTTC
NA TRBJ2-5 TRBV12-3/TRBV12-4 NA CASSFQGTQETQYF TGTGCCAGCAGTTTTCAGGGGACCCAAGAGACCCAGTACTTC
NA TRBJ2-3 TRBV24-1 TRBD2 CATSDRDYTTDTQYF TGTGCCACCAGTGACCGGGACTATACCACAGATACGCAGTATTTT
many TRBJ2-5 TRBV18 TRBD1 CASSPPTRGETQYF TGTGCCAGCTCACCACCGACCAGGGGGGAGACCCAGTACTTC
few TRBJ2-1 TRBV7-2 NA CASSLRDWNYNEQFF TGTGCCAGCAGCTTACGGGACTGGAACTACAATGAGCAGTTCTTC
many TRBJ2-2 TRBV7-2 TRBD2 CASSLWGGSNTGELFF TGTGCCAGCAGCTTATGGGGAGGGTCGAACACCGGGGAGCTGTTTTTT
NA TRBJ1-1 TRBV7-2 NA CASSSSGVGGSTEAFF TGTGCCAGCAGCTCGAGCGGTGTAGGGGGGAGCACTGAAGCTTTCTTT
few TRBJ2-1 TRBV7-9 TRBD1 CASSLGTGVNNEQFF TGTGCCAGCAGCTTAGGAACAGGGGTAAACAATGAGCAGTTCTTC
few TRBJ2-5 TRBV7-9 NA CASSLFSGTQETQYF TGTGCCAGCAGCTTATTCTCGGGAACACAAGAGACCCAGTACTTC
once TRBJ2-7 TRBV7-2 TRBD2 CASSPWTSGSYEQYF TGTGCCAGCAGCCCATGGACTAGCGGGAGCTACGAGCAGTACTTC
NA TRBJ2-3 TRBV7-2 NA CASSLLLRTDTQYF TGTGCCAGCAGCTTACTTCTCCGCACAGATACGCAGTATTTT
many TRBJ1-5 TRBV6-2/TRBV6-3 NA CASSPPWGVWRRSNQPQHF TGTGCCAGCAGTCCCCCCTGGGGGGTCTGGAGGAGAAGCAATCAGCCCCAGCATTTT
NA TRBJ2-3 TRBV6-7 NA CASSYSWASLGADTQYF TGTGCCAGCAGTTACAGCTGGGCCTCACTCGGGGCTGATACGCAGTATTTT
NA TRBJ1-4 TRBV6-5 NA CASSYPLDSFNEKLFF TGTGCCAGCAGTTACCCGCTGGACAGCTTTAATGAAAAACTGTTTTTT
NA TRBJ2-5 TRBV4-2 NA CASSQGHNQETQYF TGTGCCAGCAGCCAAGGCCATAACCAAGAGACCCAGTACTTC
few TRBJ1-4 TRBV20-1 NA CSANRQRNEKLFF TGCAGTGCCAATAGACAGCGTAATGAAAAACTGTTTTTT
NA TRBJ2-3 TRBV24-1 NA CATSGEGQEDTQYF TGTGCCACCAGTGGAGAGGGGCAAGAAGATACGCAGTATTTT
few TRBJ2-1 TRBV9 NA CASSAGRPGYNEQFF TGTGCCAGCAGCGCTGGGAGGCCTGGGTACAATGAGCAGTTCTTC
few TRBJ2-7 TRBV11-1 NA CASSKRTPLSEQYF TGTGCCAGCAGCAAGCGGACCCCTCTGAGCGAGCAGTACTTC
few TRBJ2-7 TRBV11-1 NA CASSSRHLPYEQYF TGTGCCAGCAGCTCCCGACATTTACCCTACGAGCAGTACTTC
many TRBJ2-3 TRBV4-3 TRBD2 CASSQEPPSGGSTDTQYF TGCGCCAGCAGCCAAGAACCCCCTAGCGGGGGTAGCACAGATACGCAGTATTTT
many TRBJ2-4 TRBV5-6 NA CASSLGGNIQYF TGTGCCAGCAGCTTGGGCGGGAACATTCAGTACTTC